The 8 T cell receptor beta chains in this list originate from one sample, sequenced in a study of blood T cell repertoires in COVID-19. Measured with immunoSEQ multiplex PCR; TCRdb has only the in-frame clones, and not every one. This sample carries tens of thousands of clones, over 70% of them seen once, and the ten largest clones take 11%. The sequenced sample consisted of peripheral blood. These TCRs come from a man older than 75 with acute or convalescent COVID-19.

The CDR3: CASRRTSTGGAFTEAFF. The CDR3 DNA sequence: TGTGCCAGTAGGCGGACTTCTACAGGGGGCGCATTCACTGAAGCTTTCTTT. The chain is built from TRBV19 and TRBJ1-1; 9 bases map to TRBD1. This CDR3 is 17 amino acids long. V lost 6 bases, J lost 4 bases, and 15 bases stayed unmatched. Per germline, CDR1 LNHDA and CDR2 SQIVND (reference sequence).

The V and J genes are TRBV5-8 and TRBJ1-2; D unresolved. This CDR3 spans 15 amino acids. Germline values: CDR1 SGHTS, CDR2 YDEGEE. The ends were cut back, 0 bases at V and 1 base at J, with 10 bases in the middle. In DNA, the CDR3 is TGTGCCAGCAGCTTGGGAGGCGTTAATAACTATGGCTACACCTTC. This translates into CASSLGGVNNYGYTF.

The chain uses TRBV6-2 or TRBV6-3 and TRBJ1-4; D not resolved. Trimming removed 5 bases from V and 0 bases from J, with 13 bases in between. Germline values: CDR1 MNHEY, CDR2 SVGEGT. The CDR3 loop spans 16 amino acids. In DNA form, the CDR3 reads TGTGCCAGCAGTCGAACCCCTATTGCAACTAATGAAAAACTGTTTTTT. Translated, it gives CASSRTPIATNEKLFF.

This clone showed up just a few times. This chain connects TRBV7-2 to TRBJ2-6; TRBD1 is a possible D gene (6 bases). The CDR3 sequence is 16 residues long. Germline lookup yields CDR1 SGHTA and CDR2 FQGNSA. V was clipped by 6 bases and J by 0 bases, with 12 bases between them. DNA for the CDR3: TGTGCCAGCAGACAGGGTGTTTTCTCTGGGGCCAACGTCCTGACTTTC. This gives the protein CASRQGVFSGANVLTF.

The chain has TRBV5-5 and TRBJ2-3; 7 bases line up with TRBD2. This CDR3 contains 15 residues. J lost 5 bases, V lost 1 base, and 7 bases had no gene match. Germline CDR1 SGHKS, CDR2 YYEKEE (reference sequence). CDR3 DNA: TGTGCCAGCAGCTTGTTTGGCGGGAGCGGAGATACGCAGTATTTT. Translating gives CASSLFGGSGDTQYF. Full variable domain (outside the CDR3, taken from reference TRBV5-5 and TRBJ2-3): DAGVTQSPTHLIKTRGQQVTLRCSPISGHKSVSWYQQVLGQGPQFIFQYYEKEERGRGNFPDRFSARQFPNYSSELNVNALLLGDSALYLCASSLFGGSGDTQYFGPGTRLTVL.

The V gene is TRBV7-8, the J gene TRBJ1-2, with unresolved D. V was trimmed by 2 bases and J by 2 bases, leaving 12 bases between them. Germline V gene lookup returns CDR1 SGHVS and CDR2 FQNEAQ. The CDR3 sequence is 15 residues long. The CDR3 sequence is CASSLSSSLNYGYTF. CDR3 coding DNA: TGTGCCAGCAGCTTATCGTCGTCCTTAAACTATGGCTACACCTTC.

The chain has TRBV6-5 and TRBJ1-1, with 7 nucleotides matching TRBD1. This CDR3 spans 15 amino acids. V was pared by 6 bases and J by 4 bases, with 11 bases of the junction left unmatched. Germline loops: CDR1 MNHEY, CDR2 SVGAGI. In DNA form, the CDR3 reads TGTGCCAGCAGCCAAGGAAGACAGGGATTCACTGAAGCTTTCTTT. Its translation is CASSQGRQGFTEAFF.

The chain carries TRBV7-9 and TRBJ2-2; tentatively, D is TRBD1 (6 bases). V was pared by 5 bases and J by 0 bases, with 10 bases between. Germline-derived CDR1 and CDR2 are SEHNR and FQNEAQ (reference sequence). The CDR3 is 15 amino acids. CDR3: CASSPDSSNTGELFF. CDR3 bases: TGTGCCAGCAGCCCGGACAGTTCGAACACCGGGGAGCTGTTTTTT.